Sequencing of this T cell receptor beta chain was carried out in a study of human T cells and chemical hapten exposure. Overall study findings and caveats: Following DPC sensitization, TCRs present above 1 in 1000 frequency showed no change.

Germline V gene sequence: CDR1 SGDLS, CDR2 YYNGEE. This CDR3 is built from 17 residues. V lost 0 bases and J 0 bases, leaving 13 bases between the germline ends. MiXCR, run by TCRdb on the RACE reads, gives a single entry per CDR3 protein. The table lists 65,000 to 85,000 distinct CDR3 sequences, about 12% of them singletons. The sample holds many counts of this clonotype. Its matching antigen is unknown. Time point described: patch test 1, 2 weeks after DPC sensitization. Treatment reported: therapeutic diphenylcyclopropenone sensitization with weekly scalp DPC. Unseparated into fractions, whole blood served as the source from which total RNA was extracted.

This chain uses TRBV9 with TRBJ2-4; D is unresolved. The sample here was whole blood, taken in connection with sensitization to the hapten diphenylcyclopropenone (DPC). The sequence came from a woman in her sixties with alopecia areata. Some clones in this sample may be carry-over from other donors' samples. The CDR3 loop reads CASSVGWQRGAKNIQYF. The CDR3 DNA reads TGTGCCAGCAGCGTAGGATGGCAGCGTGGAGCCAAAAACATTCAGTACTTC. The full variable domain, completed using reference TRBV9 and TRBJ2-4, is DSGVTQTPKHLITATGQRVTLRCSPRSGDLSVYWYQQSLDQGLQFLIQYYNGEERAKGNILERFSAQQFPDLHSELNLSSLELGDSALYFCASSVGWQRGAKNIQYFGAGTRLSVL.